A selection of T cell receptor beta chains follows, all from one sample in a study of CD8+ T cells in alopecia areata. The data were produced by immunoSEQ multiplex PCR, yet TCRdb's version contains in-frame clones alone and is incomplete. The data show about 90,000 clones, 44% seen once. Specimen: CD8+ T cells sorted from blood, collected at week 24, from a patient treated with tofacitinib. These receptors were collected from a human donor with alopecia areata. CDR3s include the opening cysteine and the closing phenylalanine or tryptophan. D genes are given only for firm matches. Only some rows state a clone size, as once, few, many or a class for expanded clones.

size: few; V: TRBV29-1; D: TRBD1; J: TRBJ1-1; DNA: TGCAGCGCTCGACAGGGGGCTTCTGAAGCTTTCTTT; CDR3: CSARQGASEAFF
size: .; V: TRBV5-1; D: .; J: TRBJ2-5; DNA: TGCGCCAGCAGCTTGGGTGAGGGCAAAGAGACCCAGTACTTC; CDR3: CASSLGEGKETQYF
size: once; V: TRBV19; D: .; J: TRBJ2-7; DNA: TGTGCCAGTAGTACCGCTAGAAGGAGCAACGAGCAGTACTTC; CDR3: CASSTARRSNEQYF
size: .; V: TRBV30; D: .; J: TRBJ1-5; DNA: TGTGCCTGGAGTAGCCCCCTACGACAGCGCGGGGGGCCCCAGCATTTT; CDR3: CAWSSPLRQRGGPQHF
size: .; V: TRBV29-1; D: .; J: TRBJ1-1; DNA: TGCAGCGCCGATCCGGGGGGTGAAGCTTTCTTT; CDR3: CSADPGGEAFF
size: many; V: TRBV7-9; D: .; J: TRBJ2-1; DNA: TGTGCCAGCAGACGACCCGAGATCAATGAGCAGTTCTTC; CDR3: CASRRPEINEQFF
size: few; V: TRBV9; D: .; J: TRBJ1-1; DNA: TGTGCCAGCAGCGTAGCCTCAAACGGAATAGGCACTGAAGCTTTCTTT; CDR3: CASSVASNGIGTEAFF
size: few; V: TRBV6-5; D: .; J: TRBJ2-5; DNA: TGTGCCAGCAGCCGGAGTGGGTCCCAGTACTTC; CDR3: CASSRSGSQYF
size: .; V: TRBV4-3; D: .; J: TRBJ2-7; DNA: TGCGCCAGCAGCCAAGGAACAGGGTTGTTCTACGAGCAGTACTTC; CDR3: CASSQGTGLFYEQYF
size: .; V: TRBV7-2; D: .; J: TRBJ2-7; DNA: TGTGCCAGCAGCTTCTTAGGCTACGAGCAGTACTTC; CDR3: CASSFLGYEQYF
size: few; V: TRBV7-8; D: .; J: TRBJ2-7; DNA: TGTGCCAGCAGCTTAACGAGCCGCCCAACCTACGAGCAGTACTTC; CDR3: CASSLTSRPTYEQYF
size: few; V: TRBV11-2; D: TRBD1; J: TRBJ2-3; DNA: TGTGCCAGCAGCCAACGCCGGGACAGGGAGAAGTATTTT; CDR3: CASSQRRDREKYF
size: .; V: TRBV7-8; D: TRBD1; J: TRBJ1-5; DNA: TGTGCCAGCAGCTTGACGACAGGGGCCGGGCAGCCCCAGCATTTT; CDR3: CASSLTTGAGQPQHF
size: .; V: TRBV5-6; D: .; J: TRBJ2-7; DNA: TGTGCCAGCAGCCCGTACACCCACCCCGAGCAGTACTTC; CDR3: CASSPYTHPEQYF
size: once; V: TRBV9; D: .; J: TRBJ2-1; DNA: TGTGCCAGCAGCGTCGGCCAGAGCAACAATGAGCAGTTCTTC; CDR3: CASSVGQSNNEQFF
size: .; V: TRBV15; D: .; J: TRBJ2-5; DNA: TGTGCCACCAGCAGAGAAATCTACCAAGAGACCCAGTACTTC; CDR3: CATSREIYQETQYF
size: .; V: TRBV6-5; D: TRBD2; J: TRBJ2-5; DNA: TGTGCCAGCAGTTACCCTAGCGGGAGGGGTGGAGAGACCCAGTACTTC; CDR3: CASSYPSGRGGETQYF
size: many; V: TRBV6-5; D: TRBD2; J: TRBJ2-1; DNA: TGTGCCAGCAGTGGACTAGCGGGAGTCCACAATGAGCAGTTCTTC; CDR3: CASSGLAGVHNEQFF
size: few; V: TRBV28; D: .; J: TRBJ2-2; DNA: TGTGCCAGCAGTTCTCAAGCCCCCGGGGAGCTGTTTTTT; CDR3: CASSSQAPGELFF
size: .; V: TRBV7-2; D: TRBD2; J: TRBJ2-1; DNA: TGTGCCAGCAGCTCAGCGGGAGGATCCTACAATGAGCAGTTCTTC; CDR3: CASSSAGGSYNEQFF
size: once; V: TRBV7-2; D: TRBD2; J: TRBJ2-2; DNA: TGTGCCAGCAGCGTTACAGCGGGGCCCACTCCCGGGGAGCTGTTTTTT; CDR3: CASSVTAGPTPGELFF
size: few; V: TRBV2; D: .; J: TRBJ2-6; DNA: TGTGCCAGCAGAGCAAAATCGGGACACGGGCTCTCTGGGGCCAACGTCCTGACTTTC; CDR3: CASRAKSGHGLSGANVLTF
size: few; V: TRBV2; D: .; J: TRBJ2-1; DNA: TGTGCCAGAGAGGGTTCCTACAATGAGCAGTTCTTC; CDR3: CAREGSYNEQFF
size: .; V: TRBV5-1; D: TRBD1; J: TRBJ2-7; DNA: TGCGCCAGCACCACAGGGGACGAGCAGTACTTC; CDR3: CASTTGDEQYF
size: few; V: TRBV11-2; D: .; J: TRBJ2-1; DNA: TGTGCCAGCAGCTTAGGTGGGAGCTACAATGAGCAGTTCTTC; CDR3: CASSLGGSYNEQFF
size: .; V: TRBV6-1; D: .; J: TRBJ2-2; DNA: TGTGCCAGCAGATCTGGAGGCCCGACCACCGGGGAGCTGTTTTTT; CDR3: CASRSGGPTTGELFF
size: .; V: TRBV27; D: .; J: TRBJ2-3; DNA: TGTGCCAGCAGTACCCTAGCGCCCAGCACAGATACGCAGTATTTT; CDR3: CASSTLAPSTDTQYF
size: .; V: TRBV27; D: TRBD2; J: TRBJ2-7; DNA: TGTGCCAGCACTATCCGCTGGGGGGGAACGTACGAGCAGTACTTC; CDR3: CASTIRWGGTYEQYF
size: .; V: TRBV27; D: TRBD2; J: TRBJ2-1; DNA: TGTGCCAGCACCATGGGGACTAGCGGATACAATGAGCAGTTCTTC; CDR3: CASTMGTSGYNEQFF
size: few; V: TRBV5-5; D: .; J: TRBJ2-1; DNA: TGTGCCAGCAGCTTGGCGGCAGCTTCTAGTGATGAGCAGTTCTTC; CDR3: CASSLAAASSDEQFF
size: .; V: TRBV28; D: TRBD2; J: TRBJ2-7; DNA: TGTGCCAGCACATTAGCGGGAGGGCCATTGGGCTACGAGCAGTACTTC; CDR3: CASTLAGGPLGYEQYF
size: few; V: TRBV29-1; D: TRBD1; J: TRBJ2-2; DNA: TGCAGCGTAGTAAGACAGGGGACCGGGGAGCTGTTTTTT; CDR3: CSVVRQGTGELFF